The source of this T cell receptor beta chain is a study of CD8+ T cells in alopecia areata. In the study overall: Each day, treated patients took oral tofacitinib twice, at 5 to 10 mg per dose. A 6-month off-drug phase came after tofacitinib, which had lasted 6 to 18 months. Study-wide findings and caveats: Mouse data revealed clearer TCR sharing than patient data did, a gap possibly tied to HLA.

Sequencing relied on a cDNA template that was reverse transcribed from extracted RNA. The data were produced by immunoSEQ multiplex PCR, yet TCRdb's version contains in-frame clones alone and is incomplete. The sample has 150,000 or so clones; around 86% are singletons. V was shortened by 2 bases and J by 2 bases, with 10 bases between the two germline ends. This CDR3 is 14 amino acids long. The germline V gene has CDR1 MNHEY and CDR2 SMNVEV (reference sequence). Turning to this clone: Its antigen is still unknown.

The source is a human donor with alopecia areata. The material sequenced was CD8+ T cells sorted from blood, taken at week 0. The chain carries TRBV27 and TRBJ2-7; D perhaps matches TRBD2 (6 bases). The CDR3 region is CASSLGGIPYEQYF. CDR3 bases: TGTGCCAGCAGTTTAGGCGGGATTCCCTACGAGCAGTACTTC.